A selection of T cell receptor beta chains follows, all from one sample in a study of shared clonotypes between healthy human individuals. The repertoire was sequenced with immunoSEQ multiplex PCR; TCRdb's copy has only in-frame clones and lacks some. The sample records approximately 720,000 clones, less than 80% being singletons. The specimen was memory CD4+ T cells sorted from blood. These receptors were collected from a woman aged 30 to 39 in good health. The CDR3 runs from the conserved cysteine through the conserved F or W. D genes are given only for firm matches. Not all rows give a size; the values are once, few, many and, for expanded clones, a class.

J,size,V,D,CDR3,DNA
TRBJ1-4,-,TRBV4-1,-,CASSPVAFLEAAEKLFF,TGCGCCAGCAGCCCCGTCGCCTTCTTAGAAGCCGCTGAAAAACTGTTTTTT
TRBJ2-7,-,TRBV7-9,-,CASSPRWQGYYEQYF,TGTGCCAGCAGCCCGAGGTGGCAGGGGTACTACGAGCAGTACTTC
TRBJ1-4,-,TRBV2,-,CASSEGFNEKLFF,TGTGCCAGCAGTGAAGGCTTTAATGAAAAACTGTTTTTT
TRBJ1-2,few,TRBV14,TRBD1,CASSQVGQGNGYTF,TGTGCCAGCAGCCAAGTTGGACAGGGGAATGGCTACACCTTC
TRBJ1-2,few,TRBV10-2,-,CASSEGRGHGYTF,TGCGCCAGCAGTGAGGGACGGGGCCATGGCTACACCTTC
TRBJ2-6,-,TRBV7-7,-,CASSATDKPQSRANVLTF,TGTGCCAGCAGCGCAACGGATAAGCCACAAAGTCGGGCCAACGTCCTGACTTTC
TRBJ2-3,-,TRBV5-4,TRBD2,CASSFTSGSGTDTQYF,TGTGCCAGCAGCTTCACTAGCGGGAGCGGTACAGATACGCAGTATTTT
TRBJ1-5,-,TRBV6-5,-,CASSYSSWGQPQHF,TGTGCCAGCAGTTACTCGAGTTGGGGTCAGCCCCAGCATTTT
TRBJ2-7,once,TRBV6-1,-,CASRSTAVYEQYF,TGTGCCAGCAGGAGTACAGCGGTCTACGAGCAGTACTTC
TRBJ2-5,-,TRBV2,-,CASSETGETQYF,TGTGCCAGCAGTGAAACTGGGGAGACCCAGTACTTC
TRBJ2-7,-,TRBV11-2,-,CASSVRDEQYF,TGTGCCAGCAGCGTGCGGGACGAGCAGTACTTC
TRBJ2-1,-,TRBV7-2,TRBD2,CASSPRRGDEQFF,TGTGCCAGCAGCCCTCGACGGGGGGATGAGCAGTTCTTC
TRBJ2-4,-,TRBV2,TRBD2,CASSGVAGIAKNIQYF,TGTGCCAGCAGTGGGGTAGCGGGAATAGCCAAAAACATTCAGTACTTC
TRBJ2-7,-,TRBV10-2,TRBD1,CASRGTGVVENYEQYF,TGCGCCAGCAGGGGGACAGGGGTAGTAGAGAACTACGAGCAGTACTTC
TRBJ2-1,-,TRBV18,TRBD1,CASSPPGPRGPYNEQFF,TGTGCCAGCTCACCACCAGGTCCAAGGGGGCCCTACAATGAGCAGTTCTTC
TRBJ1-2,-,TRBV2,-,CASMVGIGMRGYTF,TGTGCCAGCATGGTTGGGATTGGAATGCGTGGCTACACCTTC